Reported below is one T cell receptor (beta chain). This sample was taken from a study of CD8 T cells in Susac syndrome. RNA amounts of 0.5 to 1 ug underwent reverse transcription with random hexamers. Via MiXCR, TCRdb re-called the immunoSEQ multiplex PCR reads, giving one row per CDR3 protein. Here the sample spans about 110,000 distinct CDR3 sequences, around 97% being singletons. This clonotype was sampled from a human donor in good health. The sample was CD4+ T cells from PBMCs.

DNA of the CDR3: TGCGCCAGCTCCCGGGGACAGGGGCCATCCTACGAGCAGTACTTC. Translated, it gives CASSRGQGPSYEQYF. The chain links TRBV4-1 to TRBJ2-7; 10 nucleotides agree with TRBD1. The CDR3 length is 15 residues. Germline CDR1 MGHRA, CDR2 YSYEKL. Germline trimming cut 8 bases from V and 1 base from J; bases unmatched to any gene: 8.